A selection of T cell receptor beta chains follows, all from one sample in a study of cytomegalovirus exposure and HLA in healthy donors. The assay was immunoSEQ multiplex PCR, and TCRdb's table has in-frame clones only and misses some. The repertoire includes some 150,000 clones, about 80% of them detected once, and approximately 8.7% sits in the top ten. Specimen: PBMCs. Receptor source: a man between 18 and 35 years old in good health and CMV-seropositive. CDR3s include the opening cysteine and the closing phenylalanine or tryptophan. The D gene is left open where the match is weak. Clone size, where shown, is once, few, many, or a class for clones that have expanded.

j_call	d_call	v_call	clone_size	cdr3_nt	cdr3_aa
TRBJ1-2	.	TRBV7-9	.	TGTGCCAGCAGCTTAGCACAGAACTATGGCTACACCTTC	CASSLAQNYGYTF
TRBJ2-1	TRBD1	TRBV9	.	TGTGCCAGCAGCGTAGTTGGGGACAGGGGACTGGGCAATGAGCAGTTCTTC	CASSVVGDRGLGNEQFF
TRBJ1-6	TRBD1	TRBV7-6	.	TGTGCCAGCAGCTCCTCGCCAGGGGGGAATTCACCCCTCCACTTT	CASSSSPGGNSPLHF
TRBJ2-5	.	TRBV5-4	.	TGTGCCAGCAGCTCAACACAGGAGACGCCAGAGACCCAGTACTTC	CASSSTQETPETQYF
TRBJ2-3	TRBD2	TRBV29-1	.	TGCAGCGTGGGGGGACTAGCGGGAGGAGATACGCAGTATTTT	CSVGGLAGGDTQYF
TRBJ1-5	.	TRBV19	.	TGTGCCAGTTCCTTGAGGCCGGATAGCAATCAGCCCCAGCATTTT	CASSLRPDSNQPQHF
TRBJ2-3	.	TRBV25-1	once	TGTGCCAGCAGTGGAGCTGAGAGGGCGCAGTATTTT	CASSGAERAQYF
TRBJ2-2	.	TRBV5-5	.	TGTGCCAGCACCCCTTACACCGGGGAGCTGTTTTTT	CASTPYTGELFF
TRBJ1-4	.	TRBV11-2	few	TGTGCCAGCAGGCGGTCGGATGAAAAACTGTTTTTT	CASRRSDEKLFF
TRBJ2-1	TRBD2	TRBV27	.	TGTGCCAGCAGTTCCACCCCTAGCGGGAGTGGCAATGAGCAGTTCTTC	CASSSTPSGSGNEQFF
TRBJ1-5	.	TRBV4-1	.	TGCGCCAGCAGCCAAGGGCTTAATAGCAATCAGCCCCAGCATTTT	CASSQGLNSNQPQHF
TRBJ2-1	TRBD2	TRBV9	.	TGTGCCAGCAGCGTAGCAGGCGGGAGGGCCGGCGATGAGCAGTTCTTC	CASSVAGGRAGDEQFF
TRBJ2-5	.	TRBV4-3	once	TGCGCCAGCAGCCAAGTTCGCAGGTTCCAAGAGACCCAGTACTTC	CASSQVRRFQETQYF
TRBJ2-1	TRBD2	TRBV6-1	.	TGTGCCACGGGAGGGGACACCCTCTACAATGAGCAGTTCTTC	CATGGDTLYNEQFF
TRBJ2-5	.	TRBV19	.	TGTGCCAGTAGTATGGGCGGAGCGGGAGAGACCCAGTACTTC	CASSMGGAGETQYF
TRBJ1-2	.	TRBV5-1	.	TGCGCCAGCAGCCAATCATGGGGCGGTGGCTACACCTTC	CASSQSWGGGYTF
TRBJ2-7	.	TRBV19	.	TGTGCCAGTAGTATAAAGGGGGAAGCTACCTACGAGCAGTACTTC	CASSIKGEATYEQYF